This record looks at one T cell receptor beta chain sequence and its context. Its cognate antigen is unknown. The data originate from a study of beta chain features in type 1 diabetes. Findings and limits, study-wide: Shortening that was moderate but significant affected the TCRB CDR3s of Type 1 diabetes patients in all four CD4+ subsets.

In germline, CDR1 is SGDLS, CDR2 YYNGEE. The ends lost 4 bases at V and 4 bases at J; junction bases unmatched: 9. The CDR3 is 16 amino acids. Investigators reverse transcribed all isolated RNA, so they sequenced expressed TCRB transcripts. Generated by immunoSEQ multiplex PCR, the TCRdb table keeps only in-frame clones and is missing some. Found here are about 900,000 clones, about a sixth of them singletons; the top ten hold 0.02% to 0.025%. One heparinised blood draw, averaging roughly 0.11 L, came from each donor. Sequencing was done on a sample of naive CD4+ T cells from blood. This TCR was sampled from a woman aged 18-29 years in good health. This chain links TRBV9 with TRBJ2-1; 9 bases are a match to TRBD2. CDR3 in amino acids: CASSRSSGRPYNEQFF. The CDR3 DNA reads TGTGCCAGCAGCCGATCCAGCGGGAGGCCGTACAATGAGCAGTTCTTC.